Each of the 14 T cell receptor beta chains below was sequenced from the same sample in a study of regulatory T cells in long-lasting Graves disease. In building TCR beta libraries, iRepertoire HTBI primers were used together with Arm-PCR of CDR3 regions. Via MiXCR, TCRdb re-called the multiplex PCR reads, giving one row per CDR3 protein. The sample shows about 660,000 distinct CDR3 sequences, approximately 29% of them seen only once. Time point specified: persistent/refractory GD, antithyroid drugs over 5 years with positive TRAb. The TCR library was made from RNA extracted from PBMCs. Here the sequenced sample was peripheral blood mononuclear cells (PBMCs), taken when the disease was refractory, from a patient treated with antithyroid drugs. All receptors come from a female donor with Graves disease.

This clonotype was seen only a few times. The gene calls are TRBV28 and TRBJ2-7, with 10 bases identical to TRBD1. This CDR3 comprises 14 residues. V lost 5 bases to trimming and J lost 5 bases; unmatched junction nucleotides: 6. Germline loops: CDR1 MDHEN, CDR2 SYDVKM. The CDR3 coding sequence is TGTGCCAGCAGTCCCCGGGACAGGGGCGACGAGCAGTACTTC. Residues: CASSPRDRGDEQYF.

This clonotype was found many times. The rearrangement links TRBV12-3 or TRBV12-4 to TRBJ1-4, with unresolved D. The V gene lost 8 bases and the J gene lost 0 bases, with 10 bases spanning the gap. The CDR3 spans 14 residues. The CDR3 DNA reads TGTGCCAGCGCCCGGACTGCAACTAATGAAAAACTGTTTTTT. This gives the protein CASARTATNEKLFF.

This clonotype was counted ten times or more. The CDR3, as DNA: TGTGCCAGCAGAAGTTGGACAGGGTCCTTAGGAGGCTACACCTTC. Its protein product is CASRSWTGSLGGYTF. The V gene is TRBV12-3 or TRBV12-4, the J gene TRBJ1-2; the match to TRBD1 covers 8 bases. The V gene end was trimmed by 6 bases and the J gene end by 8 bases; junction bases not matched to a gene: 14. This CDR3 has 15 amino acids.

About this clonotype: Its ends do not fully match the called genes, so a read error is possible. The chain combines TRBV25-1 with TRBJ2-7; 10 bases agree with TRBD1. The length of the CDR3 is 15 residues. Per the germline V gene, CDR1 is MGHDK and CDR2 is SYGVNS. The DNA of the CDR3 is TGCGCCAGCAGCCAAGTTGGGACAGGGGCCTACGAGCAGTACTTC. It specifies CASSQVGTGAYEQYF.

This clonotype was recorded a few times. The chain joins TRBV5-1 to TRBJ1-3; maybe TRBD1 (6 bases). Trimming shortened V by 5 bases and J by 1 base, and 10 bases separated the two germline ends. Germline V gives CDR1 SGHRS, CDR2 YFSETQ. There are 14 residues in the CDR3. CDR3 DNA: TGCGCCAGCAGACAGGGTTCGTCTGGAAACACCATATATTTT. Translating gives CASRQGSSGNTIYF.

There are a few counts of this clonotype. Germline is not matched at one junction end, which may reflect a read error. The CDR3 spells CASSLVYGYF. CDR3 DNA sequence: TGTGCCAGCAGCTTAGTGTATGGCTACTTC. This chain links TRBV11-2 with TRBJ1-2; D is undetermined. The CDR3 length is 10 residues. Germline V gene sequence: CDR1 SGHAT, CDR2 FQNNGV.

CDR3 coding DNA: TGTGCCAGCAGCTTGCCCGGGGGCGGAACGAACACCGGGGAGCTGTTTTTT. Encoded protein: CASSLPGGGTNTGELFF. The rearrangement uses TRBV7-9 and TRBJ2-2; TRBD1 or TRBD2 may be the D gene (6 bases each). V shed 3 bases and J shed 0 bases, with 14 bases lying between them. Germline loops: CDR1 SEHNR, CDR2 FQNEAQ (reference sequence). The CDR3 has 17 residues.

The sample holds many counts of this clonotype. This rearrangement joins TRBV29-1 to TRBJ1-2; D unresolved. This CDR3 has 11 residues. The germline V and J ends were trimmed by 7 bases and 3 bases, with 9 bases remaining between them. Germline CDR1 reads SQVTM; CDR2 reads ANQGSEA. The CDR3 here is CSARRDYGYTF. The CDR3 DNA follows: TGCAGCGCCCGACGGGACTATGGCTACACCTTC.

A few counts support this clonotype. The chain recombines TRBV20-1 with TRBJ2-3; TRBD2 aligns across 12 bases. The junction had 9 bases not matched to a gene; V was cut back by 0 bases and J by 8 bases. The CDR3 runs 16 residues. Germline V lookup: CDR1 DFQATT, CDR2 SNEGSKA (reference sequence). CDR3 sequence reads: CSARDPGLAGNPTQYF. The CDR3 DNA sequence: TGCAGTGCTAGAGATCCTGGACTAGCGGGAAACCCTACGCAGTATTTT.

DNA for the CDR3: TGTGCCAGCAGCTCAAGCCCCAGGGACGAGCAGTACTTC. It codes for CASSSSPRDEQYF. The chain combines TRBV7-3 with TRBJ2-7, with D perhaps matching TRBD1 (5 bases). V lost 4 bases, J lost 5 bases, and 12 bases lay in between. This CDR3 is 13 amino acids long. Germline assignment: CDR1 SGHTA and CDR2 FQGTGA.

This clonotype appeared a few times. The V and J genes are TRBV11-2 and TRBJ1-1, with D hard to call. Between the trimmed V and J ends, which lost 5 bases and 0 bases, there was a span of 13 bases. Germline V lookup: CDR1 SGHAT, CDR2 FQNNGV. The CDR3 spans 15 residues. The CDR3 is CASSARRNMNTEAFF. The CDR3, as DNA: TGTGCCAGCAGCGCCAGGAGAAACATGAACACTGAAGCTTTCTTT.

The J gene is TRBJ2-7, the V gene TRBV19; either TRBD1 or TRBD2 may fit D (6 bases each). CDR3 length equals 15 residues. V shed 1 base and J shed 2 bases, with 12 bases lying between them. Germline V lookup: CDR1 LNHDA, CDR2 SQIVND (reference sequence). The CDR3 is CASSIVGGDTYEQYF. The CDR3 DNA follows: TGTGCCAGTAGTATAGTAGGAGGGGACACCTACGAGCAGTACTTC.

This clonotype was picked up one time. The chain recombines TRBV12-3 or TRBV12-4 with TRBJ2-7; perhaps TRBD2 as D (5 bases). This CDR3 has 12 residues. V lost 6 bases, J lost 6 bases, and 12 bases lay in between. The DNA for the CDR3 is TGTGCCAGCAGCTTCGGGGTAGTCGAGCAGTACTTC. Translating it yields CASSFGVVEQYF.

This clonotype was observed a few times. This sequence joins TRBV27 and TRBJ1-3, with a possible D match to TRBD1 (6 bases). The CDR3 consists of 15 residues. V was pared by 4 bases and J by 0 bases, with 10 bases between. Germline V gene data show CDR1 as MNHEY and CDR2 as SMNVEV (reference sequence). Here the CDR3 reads CASSSTGLSGNTIYF. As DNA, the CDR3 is TGTGCCAGCAGTTCAACAGGGCTCTCTGGAAACACCATATATTTT.